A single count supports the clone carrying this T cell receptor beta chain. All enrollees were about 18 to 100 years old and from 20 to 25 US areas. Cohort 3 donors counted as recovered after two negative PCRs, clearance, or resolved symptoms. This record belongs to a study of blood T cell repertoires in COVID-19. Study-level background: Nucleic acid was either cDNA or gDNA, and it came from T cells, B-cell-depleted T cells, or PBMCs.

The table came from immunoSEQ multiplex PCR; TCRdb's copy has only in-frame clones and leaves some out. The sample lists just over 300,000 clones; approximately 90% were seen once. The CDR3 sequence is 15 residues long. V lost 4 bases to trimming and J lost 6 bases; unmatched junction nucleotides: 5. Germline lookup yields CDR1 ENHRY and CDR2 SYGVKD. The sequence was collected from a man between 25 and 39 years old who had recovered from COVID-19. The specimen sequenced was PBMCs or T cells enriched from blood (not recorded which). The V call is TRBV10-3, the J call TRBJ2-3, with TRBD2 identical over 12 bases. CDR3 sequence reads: CAISGSSGRADTQYF. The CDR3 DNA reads TGTGCCATCAGTGGGTCTAGCGGGAGGGCGGATACGCAGTATTTT.